This T cell receptor (beta chain) was sequenced during a study of blood T cell repertoires in COVID-19. Trimming removed 4 bases at V and 3 bases at J, with 8 bases between. The CDR3 loop spans 12 amino acids. The germline V gene has CDR1 SQVTM and CDR2 ANQGSEA. Data came from immunoSEQ multiplex PCR; TCRdb stores just in-frame clones and leaves some out. This table holds around 200,000 clones, 85% found once. The chain recombines TRBV29-1 with TRBJ2-3; maybe TRBD1 (5 bases). The sequenced sample was PBMCs or T cells enriched from blood (not recorded which). The sequence was collected from a man aged 40-55 years who had recovered from COVID-19. CDR3 coding DNA: TGCAGCGTTGCAGGGCCTACAGATACGCAGTATTTT. This codes for CSVAGPTDTQYF.